Below, 24 T cell receptor beta chains from the same sample are listed, as sequenced in a study of OX40 agonist ivuxolimab in advanced cancers. TCRdb's table, derived via immunoSEQ multiplex PCR, lists solely in-frame clones and lacks some. The sample consists of 60,000 to 70,000 clones, around 90% of them appearing once. The sample was CD4+ or CD8+ T cells sorted from blood, taken in a trial of the OX40 agonist ivuxolimab. These receptors were taken from an adult with an advanced solid tumor such as melanoma, head and neck, liver or kidney cancer.

V and J are TRBV4-3 and TRBJ2-7; 7 nucleotides align to TRBD2. The J segment lost 3 bases and the V segment lost 0 bases, leaving 8 bases of the junction unmatched. This CDR3 has 16 residues. Per germline, CDR1 LGHNA and CDR2 YSLEER. The CDR3 nucleotides are TGCGCCAGCAGCCAAGATCGAAGCGGGACCTTCTACGAGCAGTACTTC. Translated, it gives CASSQDRSGTFYEQYF.

The V and J genes are TRBV5-1 and TRBJ1-4, with a tentative D call TRBD1 (5 bases). Germline V gene sequence: CDR1 SGHRS, CDR2 YFSETQ. The CDR3 is made up of 15 amino acids. Trimming pared 0 bases from V and 2 bases from J, leaving 8 bases between. The DNA for the CDR3 is TGCGCCAGCAGCTTGGGGGCAGGGACTAATGAAAAACTGTTTTTT. The encoded protein is CASSLGAGTNEKLFF.

This chain uses TRBV6-5 with TRBJ1-4; TRBD1 matches at 9 bases. The CDR3 is made up of 16 amino acids. The germline gives CDR1 MNHEY, CDR2 SVGAGI. The V and J ends lost 4 bases and 2 bases, in that order; junction bases with no gene match: 5. The CDR3 sequence: CASSLQGARTNEKLFF. The DNA for the CDR3 is TGTGCCAGCAGTTTACAGGGGGCGCGGACTAATGAAAAACTGTTTTTT.

The chain recombines TRBV11-2 with TRBJ2-1, with D unclear. Germline assignment: CDR1 SGHAT and CDR2 FQNNGV. Deletions cut 0 bases from V and 12 bases from J, with 12 bases between. CDR3 length equals 13 residues. CDR3 bases: TGTGCCAGCAGCTTAGATCAGGAAGGCGCGCAGTTCTTC. Translation: CASSLDQEGAQFF.

This CDR3 reads CASSLGWANEKLFF. The CDR3 DNA reads TGTGCCAGCAGCTTAGGGTGGGCTAATGAAAAACTGTTTTTT. V gene TRBV5-6 combines with J gene TRBJ1-4; D is ambiguous. The V end was cut by 2 bases, the J end by 3 bases, with 8 bases between. This CDR3 has 14 residues. Germline V CDR1 and CDR2: SGHDT, YYEEEE. The whole variable domain, remainder taken from reference TRBV5-6 and TRBJ1-4, is DAGVTQSPTHLIKTRGQQVTLRCSPKSGHDTVSWYQQALGQGPQFIFQYYEEEERQRGNFPDRFSGHQFPNYSSELNVNALLLGDSALYLCASSLGWANEKLFFGSGTQLSVL.

The V call is TRBV2, the J call TRBJ1-6; 7 bases align to TRBD1. After removal of 6 bases from V and 10 bases from J, the junction contained 9 bases not matched to a gene. CDR3 length: 14 amino acids. In germline, CDR1 is SNHLY, CDR2 FYNNEI. The CDR3 nucleotides are TGTGCCAGCAGGGAACAGGGGACGGGCTCACCCCTCCACTTT. Translating gives CASREQGTGSPLHF.

The gene calls are TRBV2 and TRBJ2-6, with 7 bases aligning to TRBD1. Germline V CDR1 and CDR2: SNHLY, FYNNEI. The CDR3 runs to 16 residues. Trimming cost V 9 bases and J 0 bases; bases outside gene matches: 8. The CDR3 region has the DNA TGTGCCAGTTTATCGGACAGGACCTCTGGGGCCAACGTCCTGACTTTC. Protein sequence: CASLSDRTSGANVLTF. The full variable domain, rest sourced from reference TRBV2 and TRBJ2-6, is EPEVTQTPSHQVTQMGQEVILRCVPISNHLYFYWYRQILGQKVEFLVSFYNNEISEKSEIFDDQFSVERPDGSNFTLKIRSTKLEDSAMYFCASLSDRTSGANVLTFGAGSRLTVL.

The chain recombines TRBV7-2 with TRBJ2-1; the match to TRBD2 covers 9 bases. V lost 5 bases and J lost 4; bases outside the gene matches: 6. Germline assignment: CDR1 SGHTA and CDR2 FQGNSA. The CDR3 is 15 residues long. This CDR3 reads CASSDSGGLYNEQFF. CDR3 bases: TGTGCCAGCAGCGATAGCGGGGGCCTTTACAATGAGCAGTTCTTC. Full variable domain (missing parts from reference TRBV7-2 and TRBJ2-1): GAGVSQSPSNKVTEKGKDVELRCDPISGHTALYWYRQSLGQGLEFLIYFQGNSAPDKSGLPSDRFSAERTGGSVSTLTIQRTQQEDSAVYLCASSDSGGLYNEQFFGPGTRLTVL.

The chain has TRBV2 and TRBJ2-7; 10 nucleotides line up with TRBD2. CDR3 length: 16 amino acids. Trimming removed 1 base from V and 4 bases from J; junction bases left unmatched: 7. The V gene's germline CDR1 is SNHLY and CDR2 FYNNEI. Here the CDR3 reads CASSEGVAGGMYEQYF. CDR3 coding DNA: TGTGCCAGCAGTGAAGGAGTAGCGGGGGGAATGTACGAGCAGTACTTC.

The rearrangement joins TRBV27 to TRBJ2-7; D may be TRBD2 (6 bases). Germline lookup yields CDR1 MNHEY and CDR2 SMNVEV (reference sequence). V shed 5 bases and J shed 4 bases, with 12 bases lying between them. The CDR3 spans 13 residues. CDR3 protein: CASSRTIGYEQYF. CDR3 nucleotide sequence: TGTGCCAGCAGTCGGACTATTGGATACGAGCAGTACTTC.

This chain links TRBV18 with TRBJ1-1, with 11 bases fitting TRBD1. The CDR3 runs to 14 residues. CDR1 and CDR2 from the germline V gene are KGHSH and LQKENI. V lost 8 bases and J lost 3; bases outside the gene matches: 5. This CDR3 is CASAGQGADTEAFF. For the CDR3, the DNA is TGTGCCAGCGCCGGACAGGGGGCGGACACTGAAGCTTTCTTT.

This clone was seen a single time. The rearrangement uses TRBV4-2 and TRBJ1-2; D is uncertain. Germline-derived CDR1 and CDR2 are LGHNA and YNFKEQ. This CDR3 has 11 residues. V gave up 4 bases and J gave up 6 bases, with 6 bases separating them. DNA for the CDR3: TGTGCCAGCAGCCTCGGGGATGGCTACACCTTC. This gives the protein CASSLGDGYTF.

This clone has only a few counts. The chain carries TRBV7-9 and TRBJ1-1; 9 nucleotides agree with TRBD1. This CDR3 has 16 residues. Germline V gene sequence: CDR1 SEHNR, CDR2 FQNEAQ (reference sequence). V shed 1 base and J 6 bases; nucleotides not matched to a gene: 9. CDR3 nucleotides: TGTGCCAGCAGCTTAGAGACAGGGGGATTAGGAGCTGAAGCTTTCTTT. Its protein is CASSLETGGLGAEAFF.

This clone was counted a few times. The CDR3 coding sequence is TGTGCCTGGAGTGTACCGGAGGGACGGAGTACTGGCTACACCTTC. It codes for CAWSVPEGRSTGYTF. The chain couples TRBV30 to TRBJ1-2; tentatively, D is TRBD1 (5 bases). V lost 0 bases and J lost 7, with 18 bases in between. Germline V gene sequence: CDR1 GTSNPN, CDR2 SVGIG (reference sequence). The CDR3 length is 15 residues. The full variable domain, its missing parts supplied by reference TRBV30 and TRBJ1-2, is SQTIHQWPATLVQPVGSPLSLECTVEGTSNPNLYWYRQAAGRGLQLLFYSVGIGQISSEVPQNLSASRPQDRQFILSSKKLLLSDSGFYLCAWSVPEGRSTGYTFGSGTRLTVV.

This rearrangement joins TRBV6-5 to TRBJ1-2, with 9 nucleotides matching TRBD1. CDR1 and CDR2 (germline): MNHEY, SVGAGI. V dropped 6 bases and J dropped 4; count of bases not matched to a gene: 6. This CDR3 has 14 amino acids. CDR3 in DNA: TGTGCCAGCAGCTTCGGACAGGGGACCTATGGCTACACCTTC. Its protein is CASSFGQGTYGYTF.

This clone was observed a handful of times. The CDR3 loop reads CAWDRKATNEKLFF. The DNA of the CDR3 is TGTGCCTGGGACAGGAAAGCAACTAATGAAAAACTGTTTTTT. The rearrangement uses TRBV30 and TRBJ1-4; maybe TRBD1 (6 bases). The ends were cut back, 5 bases at V and 0 bases at J, with 10 bases in the middle. The CDR3 totals 14 residues. Per germline, CDR1 GTSNPN and CDR2 SVGIG (reference sequence). The full variable domain, in which reference TRBV30 and TRBJ1-4 provide the parts outside the CDR3, is SQTIHQWPATLVQPVGSPLSLECTVEGTSNPNLYWYRQAAGRGLQLLFYSVGIGQISSEVPQNLSASRPQDRQFILSSKKLLLSDSGFYLCAWDRKATNEKLFFGSGTQLSVL.

In its sample, this clone ranks as medium-sized. The chain is built from TRBV4-2 and TRBJ1-2; D may be TRBD1 (5 bases). This CDR3 has 15 amino acids. Trimming stripped 0 bases from V and 0 bases from J, with 8 bases between. Germline CDR1 LGHNA, CDR2 YNFKEQ. CDR3 amino acids: CASSQERGSNYGYTF. Here the CDR3 DNA reads TGTGCCAGCAGCCAAGAAAGGGGATCTAACTATGGCTACACCTTC.

Turning to this clone: At one end, the junction sequence differs from germline, possibly due to a read error. The chain couples TRBV28 to TRBJ1-3, with TRBD1 identical over 7 bases. The CDR3 has 11 residues. From germline, CDR1 is MDHEN and CDR2 SYDVKM. Here the CDR3 reads CASRTIGTEFF. In DNA, the CDR3 is TGTGCCAGCAGGACCATAGGGACAGAATTTTTT.

V usage is TRBV4-1 and J usage is TRBJ2-5, with D perhaps TRBD2 (7 bases). Germline CDR1 is MGHRA and CDR2 is YSYEKL. The CDR3 has 15 residues. V was cut by 0 bases and J by 5 bases, with 13 bases left in between. The CDR3 here is CASSQEGGLRETQYF. The CDR3 bases are TGCGCCAGCAGCCAAGAGGGGGGGCTAAGGGAGACCCAGTACTTC.

The rearrangement joins TRBV5-1 to TRBJ2-5, with unresolved D. CDR3 size: 14 residues. V gave up 4 bases and J gave up 0 bases, with 10 bases separating them. Germline V gene lookup returns CDR1 SGHRS and CDR2 YFSETQ. CDR3 coding DNA: TGCGCCAGCAGCCCGACCGGAGACCAAGAGACCCAGTACTTC. This translates into CASSPTGDQETQYF.

The genes are TRBV18 and TRBJ1-4, with D perhaps TRBD1 (6 bases). V lost 0 bases and J lost 7, with 12 bases in between. The CDR3 length is 15 residues. Germline assignment: CDR1 KGHSH and CDR2 LQKENI. CDR3 loop: CASSPPSRGGEKLFF. CDR3 DNA sequence: TGTGCCAGCTCACCACCGTCCAGGGGAGGTGAAAAACTGTTTTTT.

The chain joins TRBV7-2 to TRBJ1-1; D unclear. Trimming removed 4 bases at V and 0 bases at J, with 6 bases between. CDR3 size: 13 residues. The germline gives CDR1 SGHTA, CDR2 FQGNSA. The CDR3 DNA reads as TGTGCCAGCAGCTCCGCCGTGAACACTGAAGCTTTCTTT. Its translation is CASSSAVNTEAFF.

The V and J genes are TRBV6-1 and TRBJ2-3; 10 bases fit TRBD2. The CDR3 contains 14 residues. V gave up 6 bases and J gave up 6 bases; unmatched junction bases: 6. Germline V gene data show CDR1 as MNHNS and CDR2 as SASEGT. As DNA, the CDR3 is TGTGCCAGCAGGGCTAGCGGGAGTCGGGATACGCAGTATTTT. The encoded protein is CASRASGSRDTQYF.

The V gene is TRBV30, the J gene TRBJ1-4; D remains unclear. V gave up 0 bases and J gave up 2 bases, with 19 bases separating them. The germline V gene has CDR1 GTSNPN and CDR2 SVGIG (reference sequence). This CDR3 has 18 amino acids. The CDR3 sequence: CAWSVSRTPASTNEKLFF. The CDR3, as DNA: TGTGCCTGGAGTGTATCCCGGACCCCGGCCTCCACTAATGAAAAACTGTTTTTT.